Listed below are T cell receptor beta chains from one sample, sequenced in a study of T cell repertoires in cytomegalovirus infection. TCRdb re-called the reads with MiXCR, one entry per CDR3 protein. Of 200,000 to 300,000 distinct CDR3 sequences listed, about 5.9% are singletons. Sample: PBMCs. Receptors originate from a human donor in good health (CMV status not recorded). Some clones in this sample may be carry-over from other donors' samples. Both conserved end residues are part of each CDR3. The order of the fields is CDR3 protein, J gene, V gene, clone size. Size is stated for part of the rows, as once, few or many counts, or as a class when the clone is expanded.

cdr3_aa: CASSQLGNNEQFF; j_call: TRBJ2-1; v_call: TRBV4-3; clone_size: many
cdr3_aa: CASSRGWNTEAFF; j_call: TRBJ1-1; v_call: TRBV7-9; clone_size: many
cdr3_aa: CASSYGSGGEQYF; j_call: TRBJ2-7; v_call: TRBV6-2/TRBV6-3; clone_size: many
cdr3_aa: CASSTRGGQGEQFF; j_call: TRBJ2-1; v_call: TRBV12-3/TRBV12-4; clone_size: many
cdr3_aa: CASSQGHMNTEAFF; j_call: TRBJ1-1; v_call: TRBV4-3; clone_size: many
cdr3_aa: CASSQDEGDFYSGANVLTF; j_call: TRBJ2-6; v_call: TRBV4-1; clone_size: many
cdr3_aa: CASSAGQDHVGYTF; j_call: TRBJ1-2; v_call: TRBV7-2; clone_size: many
cdr3_aa: CASSSDRANNYGYTF; j_call: TRBJ1-2; v_call: TRBV27; clone_size: few
cdr3_aa: CASSRGGNQPQHF; j_call: TRBJ1-5; v_call: TRBV6-1; clone_size: many
cdr3_aa: CASSLLQTGSGNTIYF; j_call: TRBJ1-3; v_call: TRBV7-2; clone_size: many
cdr3_aa: CASSFFGTGRSSYEQYF; j_call: TRBJ2-7; v_call: TRBV12-3/TRBV12-4; clone_size: many
cdr3_aa: CASRPPGPSRPQHF; j_call: TRBJ1-5; v_call: TRBV19; clone_size: many
cdr3_aa: CSVSGNQETQYF; j_call: TRBJ2-5; v_call: TRBV29-1; clone_size: NA
cdr3_aa: CASSPARTEPQHF; j_call: TRBJ1-5; v_call: TRBV7-2; clone_size: many
cdr3_aa: CASSLTHGMNTEAFF; j_call: TRBJ1-1; v_call: TRBV11-1; clone_size: many
cdr3_aa: CASRRDGTNTGELFF; j_call: TRBJ2-2; v_call: TRBV19; clone_size: many
cdr3_aa: CSANRGQNTEAFF; j_call: TRBJ1-1; v_call: TRBV20-1; clone_size: many
cdr3_aa: CASSLAAQYNEQFF; j_call: TRBJ2-1; v_call: TRBV5-1; clone_size: many
cdr3_aa: CASSLGWNRDGGLVPYEQYF; j_call: TRBJ2-7; v_call: TRBV5-1; clone_size: many
cdr3_aa: CASSQGRVSWGLTDTQYF; j_call: TRBJ2-3; v_call: TRBV4-2; clone_size: few
cdr3_aa: CSARRDMRDIQYF; j_call: TRBJ2-4; v_call: TRBV20-1; clone_size: many
cdr3_aa: CSVRGLDPEAFF; j_call: TRBJ1-1; v_call: TRBV29-1; clone_size: many
cdr3_aa: CASSTPAGELFF; j_call: TRBJ2-2; v_call: TRBV6-5; clone_size: NA
cdr3_aa: CASGQGPEAFF; j_call: TRBJ1-1; v_call: TRBV6-2/TRBV6-3; clone_size: many